This T cell receptor (beta chain) was obtained from a study of early T cells in non-severe SARS-CoV-2 infection. Background on the study: Sequencing was performed on bulk RNA from unsorted whole blood, leaving chains unpaired. General observations from the study: VDJdb matching favored anti-spike CD8 responses, missing private and CD4 specificities.

V lost 10 bases to trimming and J lost 5 bases, with 21 bases between them. The length of the CDR3 is 15 residues. Germline V CDR1 and CDR2: ENHRY, SYGVKD. Tagging with unique molecular identifiers was applied to individual cDNA molecules. TCRdb passed the 5' RACE reads through MiXCR, listing each CDR3 protein once. The data show almost 30,000 distinct CDR3 sequences, with 5.5% to 6.5% seen just once and approximately 5.7% held by the top ten. This clonotype was seen at least ten times. Antigen specificity is unknown. V is TRBV10-3 and J is TRBJ2-1; D is possibly TRBD1 or TRBD2 (6 bases each). The sequence came from an adult who was a healthcare worker with PCR-confirmed SARS-CoV-2 infection or an uninfected control (not recorded which). The sample was whole blood. Here the CDR3 DNA reads TGTGCCACCGTCTTCGGGGGCCAGGGGCACAATGAGCAGTTCTTC. Translation gives CATVFGGQGHNEQFF.